The 29 T cell receptor beta chains listed next were all sequenced from one sample in a study of CXCR3-negative and CXCR3-positive naive CD8 T cells. Which antigens these TCRs recognize remains unknown. Through 5' RACE with UMI labels, the TRB cDNA libraries were prepared. For each CDR3 protein, TCRdb gives one entry from its re-call of the 5' RACE reads, without DNA. Reported are about 120,000 distinct CDR3 sequences; the ten largest clones contain approximately 0.38%. The study, taken as a whole, reports: Hydrophobicity of TRB CDR3s was greater in CXCR3-positive naive cells than in CXCR3-negative naive cells.

Sequenced sample: naive CXCR3+ CD8+ T cells from blood. Subset here: CD45RO-CCR7+CD27+CD95- naive CD8+ T cells expressing CXCR3 (TNR3+). These receptors were obtained from a human donor in good health. Some clones in this sample may be carry-over from other donors' samples.

The chain links TRBV7-6 to TRBJ2-2; with no DNA, the TCRdb D assignment of TRBD1 cannot be verified. The germline CDR1 and CDR2 sequences are SGHVS and FNYEAQ. The CDR3 is made up of 17 amino acids. The CDR3 spells CASSLPTSGGNTGELFF. Variable domain in full (rest from reference TRBV7-6 and TRBJ2-2): GAGVSQSPRYKVTKRGQDVALRCDPISGHVSLYWYRQALGQGPEFLTYFNYEAQQDKSGLPNDRFSAERPEGSISTLTIQRTEQRDSAMYRCASSLPTSGGNTGELFFGEGSRLTVL.

V and J are TRBV29-1 and TRBJ2-2; no DNA is available, so the TRBD1 call from TCRdb remains unchecked. The germline V gene has CDR1 SQVTM and CDR2 ANQGSEA. The CDR3 covers 15 residues. The CDR3 reads CSVGTANVETGELFF.

The V gene is TRBV7-9, the J gene TRBJ2-3; TCRdb picks TRBD2, but there is no DNA to check that call. The CDR3 is 16 amino acids. CDR1 is SEHNR, CDR2 FQNEAQ, per germline (reference sequence). CDR3 residues: CASSLGLALLTDTQYF.

The rearrangement links TRBV4-2 to TRBJ2-7; the D call from TCRdb, TRBD2, cannot be confirmed without DNA. There are 15 residues in the CDR3. CDR1 is LGHNA and CDR2 is YNFKEQ in the germline V gene. CDR3 protein: CASSQEVGGLYEQYF.

This rearrangement joins TRBV7-6 to TRBJ1-1. Germline values: CDR1 SGHVS, CDR2 FNYEAQ. The CDR3 consists of 15 residues. CDR3 residues: CASSAHHGVNTEAFF.

The chain is built from TRBV20-1 and TRBJ2-7; lacking DNA, the TRBD1 call made by TCRdb goes unchecked. The CDR3 sequence is 17 residues long. Per the germline V gene, CDR1 is DFQATT and CDR2 is SNEGSKA (reference sequence). The CDR3 sequence: CSAPIRGQGAVAYEQYF.

CDR3 protein: CASSLSSGRPSSYNEQFF. The chain joins TRBV7-3 to TRBJ2-1; TCRdb lists TRBD2, though no DNA is available to test this call. Germline-derived CDR1 and CDR2 are SGHTA and FQGTGA. The length of the CDR3 is 18 residues.

The chain links TRBV11-2 to TRBJ2-3; absent DNA, TCRdb's TRBD2 call cannot be checked. Per germline, CDR1 SGHAT and CDR2 FQNNGV. CDR3 size: 18 residues. The CDR3 is CASSLWGLARGPTDTQYF.

V and J are TRBV4-2 and TRBJ2-1; the D gene TCRdb calls, TRBD1, cannot be checked with no DNA. The length of the CDR3 is 14 residues. Germline V gives CDR1 LGHNA, CDR2 YNFKEQ. The CDR3 protein is CASSQVSPYNEQFF.

The CDR3 region is CASSPGAVVEQFF. The chain combines TRBV19 with TRBJ2-1; there is no DNA to check the TCRdb D call of TRBD1. CDR3 length equals 13 residues. Germline CDR1 LNHDA, CDR2 SQIVND (reference sequence).

The rearrangement joins TRBV10-1 to TRBJ2-2; TCRdb's D gene call, TRBD1, goes unchecked for lack of DNA. The CDR3 has 14 residues. Germline CDR1 WNHNN, CDR2 SYGVQD (reference sequence). CDR3 region: CASESSPQAGELFF.

This chain links TRBV10-3 with TRBJ2-7; TCRdb outputs TRBD1, but without DNA this stays unchecked. The CDR3 has 14 amino acids. The germline V gene has CDR1 ENHRY and CDR2 SYGVKD. CDR3 region: CAIGRAGQGHEQYF.

The V gene is TRBV13, the J gene TRBJ2-1; TCRdb designates TRBD2, a call that cannot be tested without DNA. CDR1 PRHDT and CDR2 FYEKMQ come from the germline V gene (reference sequence). The CDR3 is 17 residues long. The CDR3 region is CASSYTVAGLTYNEQFF. Based on the CDR3 plus reference TRBV13 and TRBJ2-1, the full variable domain is AAGVIQSPRHLIKEKRETATLKCYPIPRHDTVYWYQQGPGQDPQFLISFYEKMQSDKGSIPDRFSAQQFSDYHSELNMSSLELGDSALYFCASSYTVAGLTYNEQFFGPGTRLTVL.

The J gene is TRBJ2-7, the V gene TRBV15; there is no DNA to check the TCRdb D call of TRBD1. There are 16 residues in the CDR3. Germline V gene data show CDR1 as LNHNV and CDR2 as YYDKDF (reference sequence). The CDR3 reads CATSHSPQGQVYEQCF.

The chain combines TRBV7-6 with TRBJ2-7; lacking DNA, the TRBD2 call made by TCRdb goes unchecked. This CDR3 comprises 15 residues. The germline V gene encodes CDR1 SGHVS and CDR2 FNYEAQ. The CDR3 sequence: CASSPTRLAPYEQYF.

This chain uses TRBV2 with TRBJ2-7; TCRdb calls TRBD2, which cannot be checked without DNA. The germline V gene encodes CDR1 SNHLY and CDR2 FYNNEI. The CDR3 totals 13 residues. CDR3 loop: CASILGPSYEQYF.

J is TRBJ2-1 and V is TRBV19; the D call from TCRdb, TRBD2, cannot be confirmed without DNA. The CDR3 consists of 15 residues. The germline V gene has CDR1 LNHDA and CDR2 SQIVND (reference sequence). CDR3 protein: CASSITGGPRNEQFF.

V is TRBV28 and J is TRBJ2-5; the TCRdb D gene call, TRBD1, has no DNA to confirm it. CDR3 length equals 19 residues. Germline V lookup: CDR1 MDHEN, CDR2 SYDVKM. The CDR3 loop reads CASSSPLLRDRGPRETQYF.

This chain links TRBV4-3 with TRBJ2-5; TCRdb's assignment of TRBD1 cannot be checked, as there is no DNA. There are 17 residues in the CDR3. CDR1 is LGHNA, CDR2 YSLEER, per germline. Here the CDR3 reads CASSQFTGTEFQETQYF.

The gene calls are TRBV7-3 and TRBJ2-7; checking the TCRdb D call of TRBD2 is not possible without DNA. The CDR3 sequence is 15 residues long. Germline lookup yields CDR1 SGHTA and CDR2 FQGTGA. The CDR3 spells CASSPVGGRSDEQYF. Complete variable domain (other parts from reference TRBV7-3 and TRBJ2-7): GAGVSQTPSNKVTEKGKYVELRCDPISGHTALYWYRQSLGQGPEFLIYFQGTGAADDSGLPNDRFFAVRPEGSVSTLKIQRTERGDSAVYLCASSPVGGRSDEQYFGPGTRLTVT.

The rearrangement uses TRBV5-1 and TRBJ2-7. From germline, CDR1 is SGHRS and CDR2 YFSETQ. CDR3 size: 14 residues. The CDR3 loop is CASSLGGPIYEQYF.

This chain links TRBV10-1 with TRBJ1-1; no DNA is available, so the TRBD1 call from TCRdb remains unchecked. The germline V gene encodes CDR1 WNHNN and CDR2 SYGVQD (reference sequence). There are 13 residues in the CDR3. The CDR3 protein is CATAQGEAAEALF.

The genes are TRBV27 and TRBJ2-1; TCRdb picks TRBD1, but there is no DNA to check that call. CDR1 is MNHEY, CDR2 SMNVEV, per germline (reference sequence). This CDR3 is 16 amino acids long. The CDR3 here is CASSLAGPGSYIEQFF.

This chain connects TRBV11-2 to TRBJ2-5; TCRdb calls TRBD2, which cannot be checked without DNA. This CDR3 region has 15 residues. Germline V gene lookup returns CDR1 SGHAT and CDR2 FQNNGV. CDR3 amino acids: CASSRSGAPQETQYF.

The chain uses TRBV28 and TRBJ2-2; the TRBD2 assignment by TCRdb is unverifiable without DNA. Germline V CDR1 and CDR2: MDHEN, SYDVKM. The CDR3 sequence is 19 residues long. The CDR3 here is CASSLISYSGETNTGELFF.

This chain links TRBV19 with TRBJ2-2; TCRdb proposes TRBD1, but this gene call is untestable without DNA. The CDR3 totals 16 residues. The germline V gene encodes CDR1 LNHDA and CDR2 SQIVND (reference sequence). This chain's CDR3 is CASSIGAGRITGELFF.

The rearrangement links TRBV20-1 to TRBJ1-4; the D call of TRBD1 rests on TCRdb alone, since no DNA is present to check it. CDR3 length equals 15 residues. The V gene's germline CDR1 is DFQATT and CDR2 SNEGSKA (reference sequence). CDR3 sequence reads: CSARVSHRVDEKLFF.

The rearrangement links TRBV7-6 to TRBJ2-7. This CDR3 comprises 15 residues. Germline values: CDR1 SGHVS, CDR2 FNYEAQ. CDR3 sequence reads: CASSLGSGSSYEQYF.

The V gene is TRBV2, the J gene TRBJ1-2; the D call of TRBD1 rests on TCRdb alone, since no DNA is present to check it. The CDR3 extends over 14 amino acids. CDR1 SNHLY and CDR2 FYNNEI come from the germline V gene. The CDR3 reads CASSEGGAGYGYTF.